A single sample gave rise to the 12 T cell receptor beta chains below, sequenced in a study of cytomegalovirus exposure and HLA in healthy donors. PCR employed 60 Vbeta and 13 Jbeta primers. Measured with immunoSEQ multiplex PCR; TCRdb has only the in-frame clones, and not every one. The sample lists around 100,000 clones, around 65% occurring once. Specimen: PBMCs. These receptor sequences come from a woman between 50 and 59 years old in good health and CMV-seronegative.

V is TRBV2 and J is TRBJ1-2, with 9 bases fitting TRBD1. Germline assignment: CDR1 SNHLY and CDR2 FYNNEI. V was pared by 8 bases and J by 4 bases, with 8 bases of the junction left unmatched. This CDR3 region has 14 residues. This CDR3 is CASAYPGQGYGYTF. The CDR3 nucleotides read TGTGCCAGCGCATACCCGGGACAGGGCTATGGCTACACCTTC. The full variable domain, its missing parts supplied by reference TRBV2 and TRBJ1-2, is EPEVTQTPSHQVTQMGQEVILRCVPISNHLYFYWYRQILGQKVEFLVSFYNNEISEKSEIFDDQFSVERPDGSNFTLKIRSTKLEDSAMYFCASAYPGQGYGYTFGSGTRLTVV.

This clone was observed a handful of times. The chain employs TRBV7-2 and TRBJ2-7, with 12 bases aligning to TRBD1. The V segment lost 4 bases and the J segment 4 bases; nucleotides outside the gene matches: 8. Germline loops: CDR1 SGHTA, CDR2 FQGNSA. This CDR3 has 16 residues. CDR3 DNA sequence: TGTGCCAGCAGCTCTATATTGGGACAGGGGGCTTACGAGCAGTACTTC. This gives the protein CASSSILGQGAYEQYF.

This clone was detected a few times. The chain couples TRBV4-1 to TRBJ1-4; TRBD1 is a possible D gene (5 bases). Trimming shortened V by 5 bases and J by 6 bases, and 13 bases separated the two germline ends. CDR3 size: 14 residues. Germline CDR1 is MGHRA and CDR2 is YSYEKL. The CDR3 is CASSIDSTDEKLFF. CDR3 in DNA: TGCGCCAGCAGCATCGACAGTACAGATGAAAAACTGTTTTTT.

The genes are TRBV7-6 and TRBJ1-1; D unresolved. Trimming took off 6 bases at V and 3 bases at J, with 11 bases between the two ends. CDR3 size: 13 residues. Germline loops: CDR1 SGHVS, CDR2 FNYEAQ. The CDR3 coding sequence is TGTGCCAGCAGTTACTATGATGACACTGAAGCTTTCTTT. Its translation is CASSYYDDTEAFF.

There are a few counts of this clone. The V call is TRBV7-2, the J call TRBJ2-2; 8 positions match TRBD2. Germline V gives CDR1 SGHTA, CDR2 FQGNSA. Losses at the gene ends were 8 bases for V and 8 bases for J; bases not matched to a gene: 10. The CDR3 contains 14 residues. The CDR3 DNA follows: TGTGCCAGCGGGGCTAGCGGGTACTTTGGGGAGCTGTTTTTT. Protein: CASGASGYFGELFF.

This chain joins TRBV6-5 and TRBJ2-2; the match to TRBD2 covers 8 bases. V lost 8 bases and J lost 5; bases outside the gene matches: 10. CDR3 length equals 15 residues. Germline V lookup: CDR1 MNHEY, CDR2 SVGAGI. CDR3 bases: TGTGCCAGCGGTAGCGGGGCTCGACGAACCGGGGAGCTGTTTTTT. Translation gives CASGSGARRTGELFF.

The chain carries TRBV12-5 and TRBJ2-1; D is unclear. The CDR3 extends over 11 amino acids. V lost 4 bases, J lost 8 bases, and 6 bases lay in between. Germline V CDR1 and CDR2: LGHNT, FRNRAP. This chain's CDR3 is CASGSRYEQFF. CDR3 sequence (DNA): TGTGCTAGTGGTTCACGGTATGAGCAGTTCTTC.

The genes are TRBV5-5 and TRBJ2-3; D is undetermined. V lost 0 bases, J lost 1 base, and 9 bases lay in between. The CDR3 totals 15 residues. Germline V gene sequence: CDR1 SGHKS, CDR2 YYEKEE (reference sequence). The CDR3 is CASSLVGSGTDTQYF. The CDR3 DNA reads TGTGCCAGCAGCTTGGTGGGCAGTGGCACAGATACGCAGTATTTT.

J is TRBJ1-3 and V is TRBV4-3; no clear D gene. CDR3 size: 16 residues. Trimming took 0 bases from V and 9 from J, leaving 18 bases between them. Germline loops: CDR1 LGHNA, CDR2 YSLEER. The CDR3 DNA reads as TGCGCCAGCAGCCAAGATCTCGCGACCGCAGGAGGCACCATATATTTT. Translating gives CASSQDLATAGGTIYF.

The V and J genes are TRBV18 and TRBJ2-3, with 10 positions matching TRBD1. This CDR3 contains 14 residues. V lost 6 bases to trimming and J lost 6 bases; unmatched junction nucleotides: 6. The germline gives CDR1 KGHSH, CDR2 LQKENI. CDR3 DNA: TGTGCCAGCTCCCAGACAGGGGGCAAGGATACGCAGTATTTT. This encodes CASSQTGGKDTQYF.

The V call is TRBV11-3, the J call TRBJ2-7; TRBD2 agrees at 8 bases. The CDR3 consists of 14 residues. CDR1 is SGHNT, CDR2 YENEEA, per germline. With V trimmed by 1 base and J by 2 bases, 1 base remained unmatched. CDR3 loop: CASSLAGGAYEQYF. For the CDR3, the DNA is TGTGCCAGCAGCTTAGCGGGAGGGGCCTACGAGCAGTACTTC.

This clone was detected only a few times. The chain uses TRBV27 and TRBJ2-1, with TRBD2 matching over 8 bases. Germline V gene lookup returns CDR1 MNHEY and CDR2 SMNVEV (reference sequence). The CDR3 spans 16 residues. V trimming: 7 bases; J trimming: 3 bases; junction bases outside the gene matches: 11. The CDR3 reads CASIVSGTSRYNEQFF. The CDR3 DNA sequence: TGTGCCAGCATAGTAAGCGGGACTAGTCGCTACAATGAGCAGTTCTTC.